One and the same sample provided the 29 T cell receptor beta chains below, sequenced in a study of radiotherapy plus CTLA-4 blockade in lung cancer. The table came from immunoSEQ multiplex PCR; TCRdb's copy has only in-frame clones and leaves some out. The profile shows roughly 88,000 clones, approximately 83% of them singletons. Sequences were derived from peripheral blood, sampled from a patient treated with radiotherapy plus ipilimumab. These receptors were obtained from a human donor with non-small cell lung cancer who had stable disease on radiotherapy plus ipilimumab.

This clone was found once. The V and J genes are TRBV30 and TRBJ2-2; TRBD2 matches 8 bases. V was clipped by 4 bases and J by 2 bases; unmatched bases: 3. The CDR3 spans 14 residues. Germline V gives CDR1 GTSNPN, CDR2 SVGIG (reference sequence). CDR3 amino acids: CAWMSGGNTGELFF. The DNA for the CDR3 is TGTGCCTGGATGAGCGGGGGCAACACCGGGGAGCTGTTTTTT.

The rearrangement links TRBV29-1 to TRBJ1-2; 8 nucleotides match TRBD1. Per the germline V gene, CDR1 is SQVTM and CDR2 is ANQGSEA. The CDR3 runs 14 residues. V lost 4 bases, J lost 4 bases, and 8 bases stayed unmatched. In nucleotides, the CDR3 is TGCAGCGTTGGGGTGGCAGGGGGCGGCTATGGCTACACCTTC. As protein: CSVGVAGGGYGYTF.

This clone was seen just once. V and J are TRBV6-1 and TRBJ1-5; D ambiguous. The CDR3 covers 13 residues. Deletions cut 5 bases from V and 3 bases from J, with 8 bases between. Germline assignment: CDR1 MNHNS and CDR2 SASEGT. The DNA for the CDR3 is TGTGCCAGCAGTACCCAGTTCAATCAGCCCCAGCATTTT. It is translated as CASSTQFNQPQHF.

This sequence joins TRBV5-1 and TRBJ2-7; D possibly corresponds to TRBD1 (5 bases). This CDR3 has 14 amino acids. Trimming cost V 0 bases and J 5 bases, with 12 bases left between them. Germline V CDR1 and CDR2: SGHRS, YFSETQ. CDR3: CASSLEGRVNEQYF. The CDR3 nucleotides read TGCGCCAGCAGCTTGGAGGGCAGGGTCAACGAGCAGTACTTC.

The chain links TRBV6-5 to TRBJ1-5; D is uncertain. The germline V gene encodes CDR1 MNHEY and CDR2 SVGAGI. V dropped 8 bases and J dropped 9 bases, with 8 bases sitting between them. The CDR3 extends over 10 amino acids. CDR3 protein: CASENGPQHF. The CDR3 nucleotides read TGTGCCAGCGAGAACGGGCCCCAGCATTTT.

This chain links TRBV5-1 with TRBJ2-3, with TRBD2 identical over 15 bases. From germline, CDR1 is SGHRS and CDR2 YFSETQ. J gave up 2 bases and V 3 bases, and 4 bases lay outside the gene matches. This CDR3 has 17 amino acids. The CDR3 DNA reads as TGCGCCAGCAGCTCGGGACTAGCGGGGGGTCCCACAGATACGCAGTATTTT. Amino acid sequence: CASSSGLAGGPTDTQYF.

The V call is TRBV18, the J call TRBJ1-3; unclear D gene. The germline CDR1 and CDR2 sequences are KGHSH and LQKENI. V lost 2 bases to trimming and J lost 0 bases, with 14 bases between them. This CDR3 has 17 amino acids. CDR3 in amino acids: CASSPLPTENSGNTIYF. The CDR3 DNA sequence: TGTGCCAGCTCACCATTACCGACTGAGAACTCTGGAAACACCATATATTTT.

The rearrangement joins TRBV13 to TRBJ2-7, with TRBD1 matching over 8 bases. The CDR3 is made up of 15 amino acids. Trimming removed 6 bases from V and 3 bases from J; junction bases left unmatched: 10. Germline CDR1 is PRHDT and CDR2 is FYEKMQ (reference sequence). CDR3 coding DNA: TGTGCCAGCAGTCAAACCAGGGGGCTGCGCTACGAGCAGTACTTC. It codes for CASSQTRGLRYEQYF.

J is TRBJ2-1 and V is TRBV9, with unresolved D. This CDR3 spans 15 amino acids. The germline V and J ends were trimmed by 1 base and 0 bases, with 8 bases remaining between them. Germline V gives CDR1 SGDLS, CDR2 YYNGEE. The CDR3 loop is CASSVTAHSYNEQFF. CDR3 in DNA: TGTGCCAGCAGCGTAACAGCGCACTCCTACAATGAGCAGTTCTTC.

About this clone: The identical CDR3 is also encoded by other nucleotide sequences in the sample. J is TRBJ2-2 and V is TRBV2; 11 nucleotides align to TRBD2. Germline loops: CDR1 SNHLY, CDR2 FYNNEI. There are 15 residues in the CDR3. J gave up 5 bases and V 6 bases, and 5 bases lay outside the gene matches. The DNA of the CDR3 is TGTGCCAGCAGGGGGACTAGCGGAGGGACCGGGGAGCTGTTTTTT. It specifies CASRGTSGGTGELFF.

This clone is termed medium-sized. The chain couples TRBV5-1 to TRBJ1-2; 7 bases are shared with TRBD1. J lost 4 bases, V lost 4 bases, and 10 bases had no gene match. The CDR3 is 15 residues long. Germline values: CDR1 SGHRS, CDR2 YFSETQ. The CDR3 here is CASSPAAGQLYGYTF. The CDR3 DNA follows: TGCGCCAGCAGCCCCGCCGCGGGACAGCTCTATGGCTACACCTTC.

J is TRBJ2-2 and V is TRBV5-1; tentatively, D is TRBD1 (6 bases). There are 15 residues in the CDR3. Trimming cost V 4 bases and J 3 bases, with 13 bases left between them. Germline values: CDR1 SGHRS, CDR2 YFSETQ. The CDR3 sequence is CASSPGQTHTGELFF. The CDR3 region has the DNA TGCGCCAGCAGCCCGGGACAAACTCACACCGGGGAGCTGTTTTTT.

This chain uses TRBV29-1 with TRBJ2-5; D is perhaps TRBD1 (6 bases). Germline values: CDR1 SQVTM, CDR2 ANQGSEA. The CDR3 loop spans 15 amino acids. V lost 6 bases and J 0 bases, leaving 17 bases between the germline ends. The DNA for the CDR3 is TGCAGCGTCCGATTACTCCGGGACAACCAAGAGACCCAGTACTTC. It is translated as CSVRLLRDNQETQYF.

V usage is TRBV7-3 and J usage is TRBJ2-1; the match to TRBD2 covers 11 bases. V gave up 3 bases and J gave up 6 bases; unmatched junction bases: 13. The CDR3 contains 18 residues. Germline loops: CDR1 SGHTA, CDR2 FQGTGA. The CDR3 sequence: CASSFLPSTSGAINEQFF. CDR3 bases: TGTGCCAGCAGCTTTTTACCCTCGACTAGCGGGGCTATCAATGAGCAGTTCTTC.

The gene calls are TRBV7-3 and TRBJ2-1; D possibly matches TRBD1 or TRBD2 (5 bases each). Trimming removed 6 bases at V and 10 bases at J, with 16 bases between. The CDR3 has 13 amino acids. The germline CDR1 and CDR2 sequences are SGHTA and FQGTGA. The CDR3 protein is CASRSPGHEEQFF. CDR3 DNA: TGTGCCAGCAGATCTCCGGGGCACGAGGAGCAGTTCTTC.

The chain recombines TRBV28 with TRBJ1-4; D unclear. Trimming shortened V by 6 bases and J by 10 bases, and 15 bases separated the two germline ends. The CDR3 sequence is 13 residues long. Germline V gene lookup returns CDR1 MDHEN and CDR2 SYDVKM. This chain's CDR3 is CASRDLRAGKLFF. Written as DNA, the CDR3 is TGTGCCAGCAGGGACCTTAGAGCGGGAAAACTGTTTTTT.

This clone was detected only once. This chain links TRBV10-2 with TRBJ1-1; D unclear. Germline CDR1 is WSHSY and CDR2 is SAAADI. This CDR3 comprises 13 residues. V was cut by 4 bases and J by 3 bases, with 9 bases left in between. As DNA, the CDR3 is TGCGCCAGCAGTGTTCGCGGAGACACTGAAGCTTTCTTT. This encodes CASSVRGDTEAFF.

J is TRBJ2-1 and V is TRBV6-1, with D unresolved. The CDR3 is 13 amino acids. Trimming left V 1 base short and J 12 bases short, with 13 bases between. The germline V gene encodes CDR1 MNHNS and CDR2 SASEGT. CDR3 nucleotides: TGTGCCAGCAGTGAAGAGGTTCCGTTTGGGCAGTTCTTC. It codes for CASSEEVPFGQFF.

This clone has a single count. The rearrangement links TRBV6-5 to TRBJ2-7, with 7 nucleotides matching TRBD1. CDR1 and CDR2 (germline): MNHEY, SVGAGI. This CDR3 region has 15 residues. J lost 2 bases, V lost 6 bases, and 10 bases had no gene match. This CDR3 reads CASRGTGQETYEQYF. In DNA form, the CDR3 reads TGTGCCAGCAGGGGGACCGGACAGGAAACCTACGAGCAGTACTTC.

This chain connects TRBV19 to TRBJ2-3; no definite D call. Germline CDR1 is LNHDA and CDR2 is SQIVND (reference sequence). CDR3 size: 14 residues. Trimming removed 3 bases from V and 1 base from J, with 8 bases in between. The CDR3: CASSIGVRTDTQYF. CDR3 bases: TGTGCCAGTAGTATTGGCGTCCGCACAGATACGCAGTATTTT.

On this clone itself: Distinct nucleotide sequences in the sample also encode this CDR3. The CDR3, as DNA: TGTGCCAGCAGTGAACAAGGGGGCAATCAGCCCCAGCATTTT. Amino acids: CASSEQGGNQPQHF. V gene TRBV2 combines with J gene TRBJ1-5; D may be TRBD1 (5 bases). Germline CDR1 reads SNHLY; CDR2 reads FYNNEI. V lost 2 bases to trimming and J lost 2 bases, with 7 bases between them. The length of the CDR3 is 14 residues.

The chain links TRBV28 to TRBJ1-5, with D tentatively TRBD1 (6 bases). Germline CDR1 MDHEN, CDR2 SYDVKM. This CDR3 region has 15 residues. The V gene lost 3 bases and the J gene lost 3 bases, with 12 bases spanning the gap. CDR3 amino acids: CASSFSGGNNQPQHF. CDR3 nucleotide sequence: TGTGCCAGCAGTTTTTCCGGGGGCAACAATCAGCCCCAGCATTTT.

This clone was recorded a few times. The chain links TRBV28 to TRBJ2-7, with D hard to call. The CDR3 sequence is 12 residues long. Germline lookup yields CDR1 MDHEN and CDR2 SYDVKM. Deletions cut 7 bases from V and 10 bases from J, with 17 bases between. The CDR3 loop is CASTPPRGNQYF. The CDR3 DNA reads as TGTGCCAGCACCCCCCCCCGTGGGAATCAGTACTTC.

The rearrangement joins TRBV19 to TRBJ1-1; D possibly corresponds to TRBD1 (5 bases). CDR3 length: 13 amino acids. V lost 10 bases and J 4 bases, leaving 16 bases between the germline ends. The germline V gene encodes CDR1 LNHDA and CDR2 SQIVND (reference sequence). In nucleotides, the CDR3 is TGTGCCACTAAGCAGAGGGGAGCCACTGAAGCTTTCTTT. Protein product: CATKQRGATEAFF.

The genes are TRBV19 and TRBJ2-7; maybe TRBD2 (7 bases). The CDR3 consists of 15 residues. Germline CDR1 is LNHDA and CDR2 is SQIVND (reference sequence). Trimming took 2 bases from V and 7 from J, leaving 18 bases between them. The CDR3, as DNA: TGTGCCAGTAGTATAAGGGGGGGGGCCCCCTCGGAGCAGTACTTC. Translation gives CASSIRGGAPSEQYF.

V usage is TRBV6-6 and J usage is TRBJ1-1, with TRBD1 matching 7 bases. The germline CDR1 and CDR2 sequences are MNHNY and SVGAGI (reference sequence). Trimming cost V 6 bases and J 1 base; bases outside gene matches: 2. The CDR3 sequence is 13 residues long. The CDR3 DNA follows: TGTGCCAGCAGGCGGACAGGGAACACTGAAGCTTTCTTT. It codes for CASRRTGNTEAFF.

The chain couples TRBV11-3 to TRBJ2-1; 9 bases align to TRBD2. Germline CDR1 is SGHNT and CDR2 is YENEEA. The junction had 4 bases not matched to a gene; V was cut back by 8 bases and J by 2 bases. The CDR3 runs to 14 residues. The CDR3 loop reads CASGRGGPYNEQFF. For the CDR3, the DNA is TGTGCCAGCGGGCGGGGGGGCCCCTACAATGAGCAGTTCTTC.

J is TRBJ1-4 and V is TRBV9; D may be TRBD1 (5 bases). Per germline, CDR1 SGDLS and CDR2 YYNGEE. This CDR3 comprises 15 residues. V lost 2 bases and J 5 bases, leaving 13 bases between the germline ends. CDR3 in amino acids: CASSVQTAINEKLFF. CDR3 sequence (DNA): TGTGCCAGCAGCGTCCAGACAGCCATCAATGAAAAACTGTTTTTT.

Notes on this clone: Other DNA sequences in this sample translate to the same CDR3. The chain's CDR3 is CASSPLRGGPVEQYF. DNA of the CDR3: TGTGCCAGCAGCCCATTAAGGGGGGGGCCGGTCGAGCAGTACTTC. This chain connects TRBV7-3 to TRBJ2-7, with D perhaps matching TRBD2 (7 bases). The CDR3 contains 15 residues. Per germline, CDR1 SGHTA and CDR2 FQGTGA. Trimming took 5 bases from V and 6 from J, leaving 20 bases between them.